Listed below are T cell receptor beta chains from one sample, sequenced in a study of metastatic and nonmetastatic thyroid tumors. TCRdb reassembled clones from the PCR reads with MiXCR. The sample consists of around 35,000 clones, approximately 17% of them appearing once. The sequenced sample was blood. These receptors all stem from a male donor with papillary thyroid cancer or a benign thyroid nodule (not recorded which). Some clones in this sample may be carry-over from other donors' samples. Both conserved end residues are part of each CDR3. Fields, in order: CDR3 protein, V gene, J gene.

CSASPVAGPGSLIQYF	TRBV20-1	TRBJ2-5
CASSQQGLAGENEQFF	TRBV5-8	TRBJ2-1
CASSGEGGVTQYF	TRBV11-2	TRBJ2-3
CASSLYGSSYNEQFF	TRBV11-3	TRBJ2-1
CASSVGGSPNTGELFF	TRBV9	TRBJ2-2
CATSGYSGSNTGELFF	TRBV24-1	TRBJ2-2
CASSELVTLAKNIQYF	TRBV2	TRBJ2-4
CASSARRRTGLVSTQPQHF	TRBV9	TRBJ1-5
CASVAFYEQYF	TRBV6-1	TRBJ2-7
CASSRQGGRDSPLHF	TRBV6-1	TRBJ1-6
CASNSLSPEQYF	TRBV19	TRBJ2-7
CASSQEVGGLDF	TRBV14	TRBJ2-7
CASLKAGAWRDTQYF	TRBV6-1	TRBJ2-3
CSARERGRSYEQYF	TRBV20-1	TRBJ2-7
CASSENMGGTGNTGELFF	TRBV25-1	TRBJ2-2
CATLAEGSGNTIYF	TRBV6-1	TRBJ1-3
CSARDLMGLEFF	TRBV20-1	TRBJ2-1
CSARKLELQTIYF	TRBV20-1	TRBJ1-3
CASSQEQAGNQPQHF	TRBV3-1	TRBJ1-5
CAIGTGGGADTQYF	TRBV10-3	TRBJ2-3
CASSSGLDGSEQYF	TRBV7-3	TRBJ2-7
CASSLGDRTSSYGYTF	TRBV5-5	TRBJ1-2
CASSLSVGTGYTF	TRBV7-8	TRBJ1-2
CASSWGDRGNEQYF	TRBV11-2	TRBJ2-7
CASSPHVGYTF	TRBV6-2/TRBV6-3	TRBJ1-2
CASRGGASSYNEQFF	TRBV27	TRBJ2-1
CATRTGGAETHYF	TRBV12-3/TRBV12-4	TRBJ2-5
CSARGEGSYRETQYF	TRBV20-1	TRBJ2-5
CASSVGQGNQPQHF	TRBV4-1	TRBJ1-5
CSAPAPGQGSEAFF	TRBV20-1	TRBJ1-1
CAWRGPLNLGYEQYF	TRBV30	TRBJ2-7
CASSPGTGTQETQYF	TRBV12-3/TRBV12-4	TRBJ2-5
CASSTTGNPNTIYF	TRBV19	TRBJ1-3
CSAITGGPYEQYF	TRBV20-1	TRBJ2-7
CSASQENTGELFF	TRBV20-1	TRBJ2-2
CASSRTRTHNEQFF	TRBV19	TRBJ2-1
CASSLGWGQGHIAKNIQYF	TRBV5-6	TRBJ2-4
CSVADNEQFF	TRBV29-1	TRBJ2-1
CASSQQYRGGFTEAFF	TRBV19	TRBJ1-1
CASSIGGDNEQFF	TRBV19	TRBJ2-1
CASSFLGEGKQYF	TRBV7-2	TRBJ2-7
CASSTVTQYEQYF	TRBV19	TRBJ2-7
CASSLEGTGEQYF	TRBV28	TRBJ2-7
CAISESARQGAGYGYTF	TRBV10-3	TRBJ1-2
CASSVTSGGATGELFF	TRBV9	TRBJ2-2